The 14 T cell receptor beta chains below all came from one sample that was sequenced in a study of OX40 agonist ivuxolimab in advanced cancers. Data came from immunoSEQ multiplex PCR; TCRdb stores just in-frame clones and leaves some out. The table has tens of thousands of clones, roughly 80% seen once; the top ten hold around 2.1%. This sample comprised CD4+ or CD8+ T cells sorted from blood, obtained in a trial of the OX40 agonist ivuxolimab. All receptors come from an adult with an advanced solid tumor such as melanoma, head and neck, liver or kidney cancer.

The chain is built from TRBV7-3 and TRBJ2-1, with TRBD2 matching 8 bases. V was clipped by 2 bases and J by 4 bases; unmatched bases: 4. The germline V gene encodes CDR1 SGHTA and CDR2 FQGTGA. The CDR3 covers 15 residues. The CDR3 coding sequence is TGTGCCAGCAGCTTATTGGCTAGCGGGTACAATGAGCAGTTCTTC. Translating it yields CASSLLASGYNEQFF.

This chain joins TRBV18 and TRBJ1-1, with D uncertain. Looked up from germline, CDR1 is KGHSH and CDR2 is LQKENI. The CDR3 sequence is 12 residues long. Trimming left V 2 bases short and J 3 bases short, with 4 bases between. This chain's CDR3 is CASSPTDTEAFF. In nucleotides, the CDR3 is TGTGCCAGCTCACCAACGGACACTGAAGCTTTCTTT.

V is TRBV11-3 and J is TRBJ2-2, with D maybe TRBD2 (6 bases). The germline V gene has CDR1 SGHNT and CDR2 YENEEA. Trimming took off 5 bases at V and 6 bases at J, with 10 bases between the two ends. The CDR3 has 13 amino acids. Written as DNA, the CDR3 is TGTGCCAGCAGCATGACTAGTTCCGGGGAGCTGTTTTTT. Protein product: CASSMTSSGELFF.

The rearrangement links TRBV14 to TRBJ1-2; 7 positions agree with TRBD1. Per the germline V gene, CDR1 is SGHDN and CDR2 is FVKESK. The CDR3 is 16 residues long. V lost 0 bases to trimming and J lost 4 bases; unmatched junction nucleotides: 8. This chain's CDR3 is CASSQDWDSSFYGYTF. In nucleotides, the CDR3 is TGTGCCAGCAGCCAAGATTGGGACAGTTCCTTCTATGGCTACACCTTC.

The chain employs TRBV9 and TRBJ2-1; D gene ambiguous. The CDR3 is 15 residues long. The germline gives CDR1 SGDLS, CDR2 YYNGEE. Trimming left V 2 bases short and J 0 bases short, with 9 bases between. CDR3 residues: CASSVAQSSYNEQFF. In DNA, the CDR3 is TGTGCCAGCAGCGTGGCCCAGAGCTCCTACAATGAGCAGTTCTTC.

A single count supports this clone. The rearrangement uses TRBV5-6 and TRBJ1-1; weak D call: TRBD1 (5 bases). The CDR3 covers 17 residues. Germline CDR1 SGHDT, CDR2 YYEEEE. Trimming pared 0 bases from V and 1 base from J, leaving 16 bases between. CDR3 sequence: CASSLGGGRVRNTEAFF. In nucleotides, the CDR3 is TGTGCCAGCAGCTTGGGCGGGGGTAGGGTAAGGAACACTGAAGCTTTCTTT.

The J gene is TRBJ1-2, the V gene TRBV10-1, with D maybe TRBD1 (6 bases). The CDR3 has 14 residues. V shed 2 bases and J shed 2 bases, with 9 bases lying between them. Germline values: CDR1 WNHNN, CDR2 SYGVQD (reference sequence). CDR3 DNA: TGCGCCAGCAGTGAGGCAGGGGTCAACTATGGCTACACCTTC. Translated: CASSEAGVNYGYTF.

The rearrangement uses TRBV4-1 and TRBJ2-3; 7 bases are shared with TRBD1. With 1 base clipped from V and 5 bases from J, the junction kept 9 bases outside the gene matches. The germline V gene has CDR1 MGHRA and CDR2 YSYEKL. The CDR3 is made up of 16 amino acids. The CDR3 here is CASSQGQGVGGDTQYF. The CDR3 nucleotides are TGCGCCAGCAGCCAAGGACAGGGAGTCGGTGGAGATACGCAGTATTTT.

The chain joins TRBV5-5 to TRBJ2-5; 8 bases are shared with TRBD2. Unmatched junction bases numbered 4, after V lost 5 bases and J lost 4 bases. CDR1 and CDR2 (germline): SGHKS, YYEKEE (reference sequence). The CDR3 runs to 13 residues. The CDR3: CASSSGTRETQYF. The CDR3 nucleotides read TGTGCCAGCAGTAGCGGGACAAGAGAGACCCAGTACTTC.

This clone was seen a handful of times. The gene calls are TRBV7-3 and TRBJ2-1; 13 nucleotides align to TRBD2. V lost 2 bases to trimming and J lost 9 bases; unmatched junction nucleotides: 13. The CDR3 loop spans 18 amino acids. Germline V gives CDR1 SGHTA, CDR2 FQGTGA. CDR3: CASSLERTSGSFSTEQFF. In DNA, the CDR3 is TGTGCCAGCAGCTTAGAAAGGACTAGCGGGAGTTTCAGTACTGAGCAGTTCTTC.

The rearrangement uses TRBV19 and TRBJ1-5; 11 bases align to TRBD1. The CDR3 has 14 amino acids. Trimming removed 5 bases from V and 4 bases from J; junction bases left unmatched: 1. CDR1 is LNHDA, CDR2 SQIVND, per germline (reference sequence). The CDR3 bases are TGTGCCAGTAGTGGGACAGGGGGGAATCAGCCCCAGCATTTT. Amino acids: CASSGTGGNQPQHF.

This clone was recorded once. This chain links TRBV19 with TRBJ1-3, with unresolved D. CDR3 size: 11 residues. Between the trimmed V and J ends, which lost 7 bases and 7 bases, there was a span of 8 bases. CDR1 and CDR2 (germline): LNHDA, SQIVND (reference sequence). CDR3 nucleotides: TGTGCCAGTATTTTAGGGAACACCATATATTTT. Its translation is CASILGNTIYF.

The V and J genes are TRBV9 and TRBJ2-3, with D perhaps TRBD2 (5 bases). Germline values: CDR1 SGDLS, CDR2 YYNGEE. V was clipped by 1 base and J by 3 bases, with 12 bases between them. The CDR3 is 15 amino acids. The CDR3 loop reads CASSVIGDRTDTQYF. Written as DNA, the CDR3 is TGTGCCAGCAGCGTAATCGGGGATCGGACAGATACGCAGTATTTT. The whole variable domain, filled in from reference TRBV9 and TRBJ2-3, reads DSGVTQTPKHLITATGQRVTLRCSPRSGDLSVYWYQQSLDQGLQFLIQYYNGEERAKGNILERFSAQQFPDLHSELNLSSLELGDSALYFCASSVIGDRTDTQYFGPGTRLTVL.

In this sample, this clone turned up a few times. This sequence joins TRBV19 and TRBJ1-2; 8 nucleotides line up with TRBD1. Trimming removed 3 bases from V and 5 bases from J; junction bases left unmatched: 11. The germline gives CDR1 LNHDA, CDR2 SQIVND (reference sequence). The CDR3 runs to 16 residues. The CDR3 DNA follows: TGTGCCAGTAGTATGGCCCTCGGACAGGGCTTGTATGGCTACACCTTC. Its translation is CASSMALGQGLYGYTF.